One sample yielded the 23 T cell receptor beta chains listed below, sequenced in a study of blood T cell repertoires in COVID-19. Repertoires were generated with immunoSEQ multiplex PCR, while TCRdb's copy carries only in-frame clones and drops some. This table has a few hundred thousand clones, 80% to 85% appearing once. The sample consisted of peripheral blood. These TCRs come from a human donor in a cohort sampled during active COVID-19.

V and J are TRBV6-5 and TRBJ1-2; D gene ambiguous. Trimming pared 0 bases from V and 3 bases from J, leaving 14 bases between. Per the germline V gene, CDR1 is MNHEY and CDR2 is SVGAGI. CDR3 length: 16 amino acids. CDR3 sequence reads: CASSYSSTRGYYGYTF. The DNA of the CDR3 is TGTGCCAGCAGTTACTCCTCTACCCGGGGTTACTATGGCTACACCTTC.

The CDR3 bases are TGTGCCAGTAGTATAGGACAGGGAAAAGGGACTGAAGCTTTCTTT. The encoded protein is CASSIGQGKGTEAFF. The chain joins TRBV19 to TRBJ1-1; 7 bases fit TRBD1. CDR3 size: 15 residues. In germline, CDR1 is LNHDA, CDR2 SQIVND (reference sequence). The ends lost 1 base at V and 5 bases at J; junction bases unmatched: 7.

The V and J genes are TRBV6-5 and TRBJ2-3; D ambiguous. V gave up 0 bases and J gave up 6 bases, with 7 bases separating them. Germline assignment: CDR1 MNHEY and CDR2 SVGAGI. There are 13 residues in the CDR3. CDR3 amino acids: CASSYSLRDTQYF. DNA of the CDR3: TGTGCCAGCAGTTACTCTCTCCGGGATACGCAGTATTTT.

The chain is built from TRBV6-2 or TRBV6-3 and TRBJ2-1, with a weak D call TRBD1 (6 bases). This CDR3 spans 17 amino acids. Per germline, CDR1 MNHEY and CDR2 SVGEGT. V was clipped by 0 bases and J by 6 bases, with 18 bases between them. CDR3 coding DNA: TGTGCCAGCAGTTACTCGGTGGGGGCGTTAGTGACCAATGAGCAGTTCTTC. This translates into CASSYSVGALVTNEQFF.

The chain links TRBV28 to TRBJ2-7, with 9 bases aligning to TRBD2. Germline CDR1 MDHEN, CDR2 SYDVKM. CDR3 length equals 15 residues. V shed 6 bases and J 4 bases; nucleotides not matched to a gene: 10. In DNA, the CDR3 is TGTGCCAGCAGCCTCTCTGGACTAGCGACTTACGAGCAGTACTTC. It yields the protein CASSLSGLATYEQYF.

The chain combines TRBV5-1 with TRBJ2-3; 8 nucleotides match TRBD1. Looked up from germline, CDR1 is SGHRS and CDR2 is YFSETQ. V lost 3 bases, J lost 0 bases, and 3 bases stayed unmatched. The CDR3 sequence is 15 residues long. CDR3 sequence: CASSSQGASTDTQYF. The CDR3 nucleotides are TGCGCCAGCAGCTCGCAGGGGGCTAGCACAGATACGCAGTATTTT.

This chain links TRBV30 with TRBJ1-4, with D perhaps matching TRBD1 (6 bases). The CDR3 consists of 13 residues. The V gene's germline CDR1 is GTSNPN and CDR2 SVGIG (reference sequence). The V and J ends lost 5 bases and 8 bases respectively, with 15 bases between them. This chain's CDR3 is CAWEQGVKEKLFF. Written as DNA, the CDR3 is TGTGCCTGGGAACAGGGTGTGAAGGAAAAACTGTTTTTT.

The rearrangement joins TRBV25-1 to TRBJ1-2; 7 nucleotides line up with TRBD1. V lost 7 bases and J lost 4; bases outside the gene matches: 12. This CDR3 contains 15 residues. CDR1 and CDR2 from the germline V gene are MGHDK and SYGVNS. The CDR3 DNA sequence: TGTGCCAGCAATGTACGACAGGGCCCATTCTATGGCTACACCTTC. Amino acid sequence: CASNVRQGPFYGYTF.

The V gene is TRBV9, the J gene TRBJ2-2; 8 nucleotides align to TRBD2. The V gene end was trimmed by 5 bases and the J gene end by 3 bases; junction bases not matched to a gene: 3. CDR1 and CDR2 from the germline V gene are SGDLS and YYNGEE. CDR3 length: 14 residues. The CDR3 DNA is TGTGCCAGCAGGATCGGGGGGGACACCGGGGAGCTGTTTTTT. This translates into CASRIGGDTGELFF.

The chain joins TRBV5-4 to TRBJ2-1; 10 bases are a match to TRBD2. Germline V gives CDR1 SGHNT, CDR2 YYREEE (reference sequence). The length of the CDR3 is 17 residues. V was pared by 4 bases and J by 6 bases, with 13 bases of the junction left unmatched. The CDR3 sequence is CASSPRILAGLLNEQFF. The CDR3 DNA reads TGTGCCAGCAGCCCACGAATACTAGCGGGACTTCTCAATGAGCAGTTCTTC.

The rearrangement joins TRBV28 to TRBJ2-7; D uncertain. V was shortened by 1 base and J by 1 base, with 8 bases between the two germline ends. Germline CDR1 MDHEN, CDR2 SYDVKM. This CDR3 has 14 amino acids. Here the CDR3 DNA reads TGTGCCAGCAGTTTATATGCAGGATCCTACGAGCAGTACTTC. Translating gives CASSLYAGSYEQYF.

The chain joins TRBV16 to TRBJ2-2; perhaps TRBD2 as D (5 bases). This CDR3 is built from 14 residues. Trimming pared 4 bases from V and 4 bases from J, leaving 10 bases between. Per germline, CDR1 KGHSY and CDR2 FQNENV. The CDR3 DNA reads as TGTGCCAGCAGCCCCGCGGGCCGCACCGGGGAGCTGTTTTTT. Encoded protein: CASSPAGRTGELFF.

The chain combines TRBV5-1 with TRBJ1-2; 10 nucleotides agree with TRBD1. CDR3 length: 16 amino acids. Unmatched junction bases numbered 13, after V lost 3 bases and J lost 8 bases. CDR1 and CDR2 from the germline V gene are SGHRS and YFSETQ. In DNA, the CDR3 is TGCGCCAGCAGCTCAACCGTTGACAGGGGGCGAATCGGCTACACCTTC. Protein sequence: CASSSTVDRGRIGYTF.

The chain carries TRBV27 and TRBJ2-7; 11 bases line up with TRBD2. Looked up from germline, CDR1 is MNHEY and CDR2 is SMNVEV (reference sequence). The V and J ends lost 6 bases and 1 base, in that order; junction bases with no gene match: 11. CDR3 size: 17 residues. The DNA for the CDR3 is TGTGCCAGCAGCCTGGGGACAGGGACTAGCGGATCCTACGAGCAGTACTTC. Amino acid sequence: CASSLGTGTSGSYEQYF.

The chain has TRBV6-6 and TRBJ1-2, with D unclear. The germline gives CDR1 MNHNY, CDR2 SVGAGI (reference sequence). The V end lost 0 bases, the J end lost 8 bases, and 7 bases lay between the germline ends. The CDR3 is made up of 12 amino acids. The CDR3 region is CASSYSNQGYTF. The CDR3 DNA is TGTGCCAGCAGTTACTCGAACCAGGGCTACACCTTC.

V gene TRBV24-1 combines with J gene TRBJ1-1; maybe TRBD1 (5 bases). The V gene's germline CDR1 is KGHDR and CDR2 SFDVKD. The CDR3 totals 15 residues. The germline V and J ends were trimmed by 5 bases and 3 bases, with 15 bases remaining between them. DNA of the CDR3: TGTGCCACCAGTGCTGGGGGGGTCAGGGACACTGAAGCTTTCTTT. Translating it yields CATSAGGVRDTEAFF.

On this clone itself: At the DNA level, this CDR3 is encoded by other sequences in the same sample as well. This sequence joins TRBV7-3 and TRBJ2-1; possibly TRBD2 for D (6 bases). Per the germline V gene, CDR1 is SGHTA and CDR2 is FQGTGA. V shed 4 bases and J shed 1 base, with 11 bases lying between them. This CDR3 is 15 amino acids long. Here the CDR3 DNA reads TGTGCCAGCAGCTCCGGGACTGGATCCTACAATGAGCAGTTCTTC. Its translation is CASSSGTGSYNEQFF.

The V gene is TRBV5-1, the J gene TRBJ2-7, with 10 bases identical to TRBD1. Germline lookup yields CDR1 SGHRS and CDR2 YFSETQ. Trimming took 2 bases from V and 6 from J; bases not matched to a gene: 8. The CDR3 is made up of 15 amino acids. The CDR3 is CASSFIGTGVTEQYF. The DNA for the CDR3 is TGCGCCAGCAGCTTTATAGGGACAGGGGTTACCGAGCAGTACTTC.

The chain carries TRBV4-1 and TRBJ1-1; no firm D call. Trimming cost V 3 bases and J 6 bases, with 14 bases left between them. CDR1 and CDR2 (germline): MGHRA, YSYEKL. This CDR3 is 14 amino acids long. The CDR3 reads CASSHSGDGAEAFF. The CDR3 region has the DNA TGCGCCAGCAGCCATTCCGGGGATGGCGCTGAAGCTTTCTTT.

J is TRBJ2-2 and V is TRBV6-5; 7 nucleotides line up with TRBD2. The germline gives CDR1 MNHEY, CDR2 SVGAGI. CDR3 length equals 15 residues. The trim removed 6 bases at V and 0 bases at J, leaving 4 bases unmatched. The CDR3 protein is CASRTSAPNTGELFF. The CDR3 nucleotides read TGTGCCAGCAGAACTAGCGCCCCGAACACCGGGGAGCTGTTTTTT.

The gene calls are TRBV4-3 and TRBJ2-7, with a weak D call TRBD1 (5 bases). Germline V gene data show CDR1 as LGHNA and CDR2 as YSLEER. The CDR3 totals 13 residues. With 5 bases removed from V and 3 bases from J, the gap between germline ends came to 11 bases. CDR3 coding DNA: TGCGCCAGCAGCGTTCGACAGTTCTACGAGCAGTACTTC. The encoded protein is CASSVRQFYEQYF.

The chain has TRBV10-3 and TRBJ1-2; possible D gene TRBD1, 5 bases. The ends were cut back, 5 bases at V and 4 bases at J, with 14 bases in the middle. Germline V lookup: CDR1 ENHRY, CDR2 SYGVKD. The CDR3 loop spans 14 amino acids. The CDR3 DNA is TGTGCCATCAGTAATACTGACAGATCCTATGGCTACACCTTC. Protein product: CAISNTDRSYGYTF.

The V and J genes are TRBV7-2 and TRBJ2-6; D is perhaps TRBD2 (6 bases). V lost 2 bases and J lost 4, with 18 bases in between. Per the germline V gene, CDR1 is SGHTA and CDR2 is FQGNSA. This CDR3 has 18 amino acids. The CDR3 DNA follows: TGTGCCAGCAGCTTACGGGGGACGGGCAGATCCGGGGCCAACGTCCTGACTTTC. The encoded protein is CASSLRGTGRSGANVLTF.